Below are 9 T cell receptor beta chains sequenced from a single sample in a study of CD8 T cells in Susac syndrome. Reverse transcription of roughly 0.5 to 1 ug RNA was carried out with random hexamers. Using its own MiXCR run on the immunoSEQ multiplex PCR reads, TCRdb lists one record per CDR3 protein. The sample consists of roughly 200,000 distinct CDR3 sequences, just under 95% of them appearing once. The source material was CD4+ T cells from PBMCs. These receptors came from a human donor in good health.

This rearrangement joins TRBV28 to TRBJ2-3; D is ambiguous. V was shortened by 8 bases and J by 4 bases, with 1 base between the two germline ends. This CDR3 region has 9 residues. CDR1 MDHEN and CDR2 SYDVKM come from the germline V gene. In DNA, the CDR3 is TGTGCCAGCCCAGATACGCAGTATTTT. Residues: CASPDTQYF.

This chain links TRBV14 with TRBJ2-1; 12 nucleotides agree with TRBD2. There are 14 residues in the CDR3. Germline V gives CDR1 SGHDN, CDR2 FVKESK. Trimming took 3 bases from V and 10 from J; bases not matched to a gene: 4. In DNA form, the CDR3 reads TGTGCCAGCAGCCAGGGGACTAGCGGGCGGGAGCAGTTCTTC. Translating gives CASSQGTSGREQFF.

CDR3 loop: CSVALYRDRGVNTGELFF. CDR3 nucleotide sequence: TGCAGCGTTGCCCTCTACCGGGACAGGGGCGTAAACACCGGGGAGCTGTTTTTT. This chain connects TRBV29-1 to TRBJ2-2, with 10 bases aligning to TRBD1. The CDR3 contains 18 residues. Per the germline V gene, CDR1 is SQVTM and CDR2 is ANQGSEA. Losses at the gene ends were 4 bases for V and 2 bases for J; bases not matched to a gene: 13.

The CDR3 DNA reads as TGTGCCAGCAGGAAGACAGGGGGGAAGGTTGGCTACACCTTC. Translated, it gives CASRKTGGKVGYTF. This chain uses TRBV5-4 with TRBJ1-2, with 9 bases lining up with TRBD1. The CDR3 is 14 amino acids. Germline V CDR1 and CDR2: SGHNT, YYREEE (reference sequence). V lost 5 bases and J lost 7; bases outside the gene matches: 9.

This clonotype was found once. CDR3 in DNA: TGTGCCAGCAGTTTAGGCAGGGGAACTTACGATACGCAGTATTTT. It specifies CASSLGRGTYDTQYF. The chain has TRBV12-3 or TRBV12-4 and TRBJ2-3; D perhaps matches TRBD1 (6 bases). Trimming cost V 1 base and J 6 bases, with 14 bases left between them. The CDR3 consists of 15 residues.

The chain employs TRBV29-1 and TRBJ1-2; D unresolved. Between the trimmed V and J ends, which lost 2 bases and 7 bases, there was a span of 11 bases. Germline CDR1 SQVTM, CDR2 ANQGSEA. The length of the CDR3 is 12 residues. CDR3: CSVEYRASGYTF. In DNA form, the CDR3 reads TGCAGCGTTGAATACCGAGCATCTGGCTACACCTTC.

The rearrangement joins TRBV4-1 to TRBJ2-1; possibly TRBD2 for D (5 bases). CDR1 is MGHRA, CDR2 YSYEKL, per germline. The CDR3 covers 17 residues. The germline V and J ends were trimmed by 0 bases and 4 bases, with 16 bases remaining between them. The CDR3 loop is CASSQDGVARGYNEQFF. The CDR3 region has the DNA TGCGCCAGCAGCCAAGATGGGGTAGCGCGAGGATACAATGAGCAGTTCTTC.

The chain carries TRBV30 and TRBJ1-1; TRBD1 aligns across 8 bases. CDR1 and CDR2 (germline): GTSNPN, SVGIG (reference sequence). The J segment lost 0 bases and the V segment lost 6 bases, leaving 12 bases of the junction unmatched. The CDR3 consists of 16 residues. CDR3 bases: TGTGCCTGCAGAGGGGACAGGAGGCGGATGAACACTGAAGCTTTCTTT. Translating it yields CACRGDRRRMNTEAFF. The variable domain in full, completed from reference TRBV30 and TRBJ1-1, reads SQTIHQWPATLVQPVGSPLSLECTVEGTSNPNLYWYRQAAGRGLQLLFYSVGIGQISSEVPQNLSASRPQDRQFILSSKKLLLSDSGFYLCACRGDRRRMNTEAFFGQGTRLTVV.

J is TRBJ2-2 and V is TRBV5-1; weak D call: TRBD1 (6 bases). CDR1 is SGHRS, CDR2 YFSETQ, per germline. V lost 0 bases and J lost 5, with 11 bases in between. CDR3 size: 15 residues. CDR3 residues: CASSLAGDGTGELFF. The CDR3 coding sequence is TGCGCCAGCAGCTTGGCAGGGGACGGGACCGGGGAGCTGTTTTTT.